This entry concerns a single T cell receptor beta chain. Its antigen is unidentified. This record comes from a study of immune evolution from preneoplasia to lung adenocarcinoma. Study results and caveats: Normal lung had highest clonality; later lesions appeared denser, more diverse. Top clone frequencies peaked in normal lung, apparently declining through invasive adenocarcinoma.

Resections took place in Japan or China from about 2014 to 2018. After pathologic assessment, macro-dissection selected premalignant or tumor cells for extraction. The CDR3 spans 15 residues. The germline V gene has CDR1 SNHLY and CDR2 FYNNEI. The ends were cut back, 3 bases at V and 3 bases at J, with 15 bases in the middle. TCRdb keeps only in-frame clones here, not all; method: immunoSEQ multiplex PCR. This table holds about 6,300 clones, 76% found once. The chain is built from TRBV2 and TRBJ2-7; D possibly corresponds to TRBD2 (7 bases). Specimen: FFPE minimally invasive lung adenocarcinoma tissue. The TCR originated in a person aged 55-80 years with lung adenocarcinoma. The CDR3 nucleotides are TGTGCCAGCAGTGACTTGGGGGCGGGAGTCTACGAGCAGTACTTC. It encodes CASSDLGAGVYEQYF.